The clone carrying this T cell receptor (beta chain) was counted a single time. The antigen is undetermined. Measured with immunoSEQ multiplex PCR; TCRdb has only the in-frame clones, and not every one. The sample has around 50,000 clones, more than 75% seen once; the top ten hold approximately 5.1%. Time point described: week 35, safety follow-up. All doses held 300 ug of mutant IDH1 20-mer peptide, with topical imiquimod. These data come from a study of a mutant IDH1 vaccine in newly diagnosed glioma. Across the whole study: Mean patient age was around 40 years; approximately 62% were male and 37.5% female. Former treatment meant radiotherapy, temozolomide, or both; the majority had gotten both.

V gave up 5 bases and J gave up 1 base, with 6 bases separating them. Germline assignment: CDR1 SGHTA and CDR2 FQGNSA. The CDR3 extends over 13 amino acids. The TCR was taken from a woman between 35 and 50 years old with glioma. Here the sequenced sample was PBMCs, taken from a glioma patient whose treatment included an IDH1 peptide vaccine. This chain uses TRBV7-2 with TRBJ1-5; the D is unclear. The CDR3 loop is CASSPLSNQPQHF. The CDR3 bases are TGTGCCAGCAGCCCCCTGAGCAATCAGCCCCAGCATTTT.